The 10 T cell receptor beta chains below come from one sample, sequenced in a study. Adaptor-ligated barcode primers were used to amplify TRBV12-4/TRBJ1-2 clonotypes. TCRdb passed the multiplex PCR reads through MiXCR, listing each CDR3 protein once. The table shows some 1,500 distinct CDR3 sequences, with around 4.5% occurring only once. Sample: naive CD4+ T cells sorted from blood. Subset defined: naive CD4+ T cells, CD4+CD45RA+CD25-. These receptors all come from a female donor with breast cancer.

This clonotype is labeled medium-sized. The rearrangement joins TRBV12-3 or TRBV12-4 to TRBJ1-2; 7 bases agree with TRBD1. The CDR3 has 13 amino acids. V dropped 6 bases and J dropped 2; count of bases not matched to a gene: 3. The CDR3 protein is CASSWGQNYGYTF. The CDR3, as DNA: TGTGCCAGCAGCTGGGGACAGAACTATGGCTACACCTTC.

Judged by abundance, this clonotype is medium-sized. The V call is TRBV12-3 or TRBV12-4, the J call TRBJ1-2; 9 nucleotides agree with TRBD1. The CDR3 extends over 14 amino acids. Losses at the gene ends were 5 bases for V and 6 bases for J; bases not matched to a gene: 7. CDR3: CASSPTGTGNGYTF. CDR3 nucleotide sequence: TGTGCCAGCAGTCCGACGGGGACAGGGAATGGCTACACCTTC.

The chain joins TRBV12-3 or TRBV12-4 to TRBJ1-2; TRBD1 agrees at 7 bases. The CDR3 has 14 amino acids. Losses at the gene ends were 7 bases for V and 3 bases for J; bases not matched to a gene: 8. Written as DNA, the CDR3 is TGTGCCAGCAAGGCCCGACAGGGATACTATGGCTACACCTTC. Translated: CASKARQGYYGYTF.

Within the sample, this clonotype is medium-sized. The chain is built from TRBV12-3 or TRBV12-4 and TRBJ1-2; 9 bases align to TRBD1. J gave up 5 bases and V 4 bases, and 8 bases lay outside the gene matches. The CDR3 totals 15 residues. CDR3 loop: CASSSPGTGNYGYTF. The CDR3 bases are TGTGCCAGCAGTTCCCCTGGGACAGGGAATTATGGCTACACCTTC.

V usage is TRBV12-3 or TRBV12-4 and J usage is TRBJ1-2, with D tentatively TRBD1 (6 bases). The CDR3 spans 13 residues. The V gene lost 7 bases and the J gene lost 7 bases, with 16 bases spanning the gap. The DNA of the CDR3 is TGTGCCAGCACCCCTACAGGGTCTCCTGGCTACACCTTC. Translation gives CASTPTGSPGYTF.

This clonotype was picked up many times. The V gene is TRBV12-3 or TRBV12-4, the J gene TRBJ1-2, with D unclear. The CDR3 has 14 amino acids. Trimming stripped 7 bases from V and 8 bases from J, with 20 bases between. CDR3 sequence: CASTFEVPSRGYTF. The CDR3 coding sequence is TGTGCCAGCACCTTTGAAGTCCCCAGCCGGGGCTACACCTTC.

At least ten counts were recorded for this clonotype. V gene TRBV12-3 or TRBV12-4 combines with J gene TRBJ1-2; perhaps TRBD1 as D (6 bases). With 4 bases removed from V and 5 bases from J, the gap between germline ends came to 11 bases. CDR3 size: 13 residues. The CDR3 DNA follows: TGTGCCAGCAGTTGGGACAAACAATATGGCTACACCTTC. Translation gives CASSWDKQYGYTF.

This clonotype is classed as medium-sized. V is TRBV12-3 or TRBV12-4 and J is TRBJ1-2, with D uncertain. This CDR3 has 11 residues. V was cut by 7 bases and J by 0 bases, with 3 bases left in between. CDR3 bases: TGTGCCAGCATGGCTAACTATGGCTACACCTTC. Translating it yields CASMANYGYTF.

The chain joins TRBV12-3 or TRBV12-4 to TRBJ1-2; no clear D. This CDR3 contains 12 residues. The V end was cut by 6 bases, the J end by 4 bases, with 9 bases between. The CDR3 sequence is CASSAGFYGYTF. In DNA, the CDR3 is TGTGCCAGCAGCGCAGGATTCTATGGCTACACCTTC.

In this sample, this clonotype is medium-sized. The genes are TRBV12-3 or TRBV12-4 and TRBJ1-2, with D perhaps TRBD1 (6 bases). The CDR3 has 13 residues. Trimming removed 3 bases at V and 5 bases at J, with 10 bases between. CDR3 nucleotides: TGTGCCAGCAGTTTCACCGGGACATATGGCTACACCTTC. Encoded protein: CASSFTGTYGYTF.